The TCR beta chain under discussion was sequenced for a study of beta chain features in type 1 diabetes. Study-wide findings and caveats: Reduced insertions and increased deletions marked VDJ junctions in type 1 diabetes patients. No resolution was reached here on whether HLA type influences TCRB rearrangement. Researchers report that Type 1 diabetes patients had moderately but significantly shorter TCRB CDR3s across all four CD4+ subsets.

Investigators reverse transcribed all isolated RNA, so they sequenced expressed TCRB transcripts. The assay was immunoSEQ multiplex PCR, and TCRdb's table has in-frame clones only and misses some. In the table there are under 300,000 clones, roughly 25% of which are singletons. This clone has a handful of counts. Its antigen is as yet unknown. Sequenced: naive CD4+ T cells from blood. The source is a woman between 25 and 40 years old with type 1 diabetes.

This CDR3 reads CASTGRGPTNEQFF. CDR3 DNA sequence: TGTGCCAGTACAGGCAGGGGGCCAACCAATGAGCAGTTCTTC. The chain employs TRBV19 and TRBJ2-1; 8 nucleotides line up with TRBD1. Per germline, CDR1 LNHDA and CDR2 SQIVND (reference sequence). The CDR3 spans 14 residues. J lost 6 bases, V lost 7 bases, and 8 bases had no gene match.